This paragraph reports one TCR beta chain. This sample was taken from a study of T cell changes during pregnancy in multiple sclerosis. Germline CDR1 reads MNHNS; CDR2 reads SASEGT. V was cut by 2 bases and J by 4 bases, with 12 bases left in between. This CDR3 is built from 14 residues. Clones were sequenced by immunoSEQ multiplex PCR, and TCRdb holds only the in-frame ones, with some missing. This repertoire shows over 35,000 clones, roughly nine tenths found once; its top ten account for around 1.2%. The starting material was peripheral blood, obtained before pregnancy. The J gene is TRBJ2-7, the V gene TRBV6-1; no firm D call. The TCR comes from a female donor with multiple sclerosis, enrolled in a pregnancy study. CDR3 amino acids: CASSENIVDYEQYF. In DNA form, the CDR3 reads TGTGCCAGCAGTGAAAATATCGTAGATTACGAGCAGTACTTC.